These T cell receptor beta chains were read from a single sample in a study of cytomegalovirus exposure and HLA in healthy donors. Some clones are missing from TCRdb's copy, which holds only in-frame ones; the method was immunoSEQ multiplex PCR. The ten top clones account for approximately 1.5%, within a sample of under 150,000 clones. Sequenced input: PBMCs. These receptors came from a woman aged 40 to 55 in good health and CMV-seronegative. CDR3s leave out the opening cysteine and the closing phenylalanine or tryptophan.

j_call v_call cdr3_aa
TRBJ1-1 TRBV6-5 ASREERQFEAF
TRBJ2-2 TRBV10-1 ASSDPGEATGELF
TRBJ1-6 TRBV6-5 ASNQDGQNNSPLH
TRBJ1-2 TRBV4-2 ASSQVQGRSS
TRBJ1-3 TRBV4-2 ASSQDAPRGSGNTIY
TRBJ2-3 TRBV19 ASSIGQDTQY
TRBJ1-2 TRBV4-2 ASSREGQPAFGYT
TRBJ1-4 TRBV27 ASSRGGKQF
TRBJ2-2 TRBV7-8 ASSLGTTHTGELF
TRBJ1-5 TRBV7-2 ASSPGGRGNQPQH
TRBJ1-1 TRBV9 ASSVAPTGGYGTEAF
TRBJ1-4 TRBV19 ASSAGATNEKLF
TRBJ2-3 TRBV6-5 ATNLAPQY
TRBJ2-3 TRBV2 ASSPNSGGDTQY
TRBJ2-2 TRBV9 ASAVVVDRANTGELF
TRBJ2-2 TRBV10-3 AISRQGAPTGELF
TRBJ1-1 TRBV2 ASSLTGGTEAF
TRBJ2-3 TRBV12-5 ASGPTPPDTQY
TRBJ1-5 TRBV7-5 ARSLAGCQPQH
TRBJ2-1 TRBV19 ASSIRTGTNEQF
TRBJ2-3 TRBV7-2 ASSSSTSPSTDTQY
TRBJ1-1 TRBV10-3 ASRGRVVGTEAF
TRBJ1-2 TRBV19 ASSIGFGYGYT
TRBJ2-7 TRBV28 ASSTGTGRVGEQY
TRBJ2-5 TRBV5-6 ASSLVGQGAQETQY
TRBJ1-4 TRBV6-1 ASGEQGGEEKLF
TRBJ1-1 TRBV4-2 ASSQTGPDTEAF
TRBJ1-6 TRBV27 ASSPRPGRPIYNSPLH
TRBJ1-2 TRBV27 ASRSSRQGPYGYT
TRBJ1-4 TRBV27 ASGGTGGVKLF
TRBJ1-6 TRBV15 AISRAQGNSPLH
TRBJ1-1 TRBV14 ASSQWFGTGGMNTEAF
TRBJ1-4 TRBV28 ASSSPNRAYNEKLF
TRBJ1-1 TRBV4-2 ASSRRQGGVNTEAF
TRBJ1-1 TRBV5-1 ASRWTGQGNTEAF
TRBJ2-1 TRBV6-1 ASGLAGSLVEQF
TRBJ1-2 TRBV27 ASSSRGRQSLT
TRBJ2-7 TRBV18 ASSLSGTGEYEQY
TRBJ1-1 TRBV6-4 ASRNHGTGGRITEAF
TRBJ1-2 TRBV5-6 ASSFGGNYGYT
TRBJ1-1 TRBV18 ASSPGTGITEAF
TRBJ1-1 TRBV10-3 AINRGTEAF
TRBJ2-5 TRBV5-1 ASSSSEETQY
TRBJ1-4 TRBV7-9 ASSLGRKLF
TRBJ2-5 TRBV7-2 ASSLQGAQETQY
TRBJ1-1 TRBV6-1 ASSGGTQGIGTEAF
TRBJ1-3 TRBV10-3 AITEEPRNTIY
TRBJ1-2 TRBV7-2 ASSLSLQENYGYT
TRBJ2-1 TRBV6-5 ASSRQGPHNEQF
TRBJ2-1 TRBV6-1 ASTRDRVDEQF
TRBJ2-5 TRBV19 ASSKRLAGIETQY
TRBJ1-2 TRBV7-2 ASSLAGVRPIYGYT
TRBJ1-5 TRBV4-1 ASSQEGTGIQPQH
TRBJ1-2 TRBV10-3 ATGTGMSYGYT
TRBJ1-5 TRBV7-8 ASSLAPGNSNQPQH
TRBJ1-2 TRBV6-6 ASAESQVYGYT
TRBJ1-3 TRBV5-1 ASTAGDAGVGNTIY
TRBJ2-2 TRBV12-5 ASGATGNTGELF
TRBJ2-3 TRBV15 ATSTPSVGDTQY
TRBJ2-4 TRBV28 ASSRGQGWNIQY